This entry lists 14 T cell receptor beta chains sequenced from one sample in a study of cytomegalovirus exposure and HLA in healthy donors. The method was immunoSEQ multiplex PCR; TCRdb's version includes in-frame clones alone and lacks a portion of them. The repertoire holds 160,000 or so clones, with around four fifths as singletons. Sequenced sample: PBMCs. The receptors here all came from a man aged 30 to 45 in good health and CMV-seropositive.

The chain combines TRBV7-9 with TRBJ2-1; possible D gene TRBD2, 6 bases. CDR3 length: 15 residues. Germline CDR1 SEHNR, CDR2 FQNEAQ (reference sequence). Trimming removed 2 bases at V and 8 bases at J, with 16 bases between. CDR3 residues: CASSLSGGGEDEQFF. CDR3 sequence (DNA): TGTGCCAGCAGCTTATCCGGGGGTGGGGAAGATGAGCAGTTCTTC. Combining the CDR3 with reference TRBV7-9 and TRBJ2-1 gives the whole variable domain DTGVSQNPRHKITKRGQNVTFRCDPISEHNRLYWYRQTLGQGPEFLTYFQNEAQLEKSRLLSDRFSAERPKGSFSTLEIQRTEQGDSAMYLCASSLSGGGEDEQFFGPGTRLTVL.

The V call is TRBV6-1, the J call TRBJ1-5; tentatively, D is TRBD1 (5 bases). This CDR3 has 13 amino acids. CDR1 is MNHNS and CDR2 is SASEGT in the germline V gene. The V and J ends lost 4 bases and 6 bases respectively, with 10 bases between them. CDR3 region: CASSVAGPQPQHF. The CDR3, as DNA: TGTGCCAGCAGTGTGGCAGGGCCTCAGCCCCAGCATTTT.

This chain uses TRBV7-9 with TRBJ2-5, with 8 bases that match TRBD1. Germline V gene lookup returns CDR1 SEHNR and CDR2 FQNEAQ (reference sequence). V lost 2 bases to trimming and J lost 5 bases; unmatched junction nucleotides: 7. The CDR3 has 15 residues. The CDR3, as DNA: TGTGCCAGCAGCTTAACTCAGGGGGCGGAGGAGACCCAGTACTTC. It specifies CASSLTQGAEETQYF.

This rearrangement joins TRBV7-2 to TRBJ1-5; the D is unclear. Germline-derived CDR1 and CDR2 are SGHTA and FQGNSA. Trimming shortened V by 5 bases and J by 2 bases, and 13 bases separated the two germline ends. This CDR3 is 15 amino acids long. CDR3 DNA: TGTGCCAGCAGCAGAGACCGCGGGGGCAATCAGCCCCAGCATTTT. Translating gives CASSRDRGGNQPQHF. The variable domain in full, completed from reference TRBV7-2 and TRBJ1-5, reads GAGVSQSPSNKVTEKGKDVELRCDPISGHTALYWYRQSLGQGLEFLIYFQGNSAPDKSGLPSDRFSAERTGGSVSTLTIQRTQQEDSAVYLCASSRDRGGNQPQHFGDGTRLSIL.

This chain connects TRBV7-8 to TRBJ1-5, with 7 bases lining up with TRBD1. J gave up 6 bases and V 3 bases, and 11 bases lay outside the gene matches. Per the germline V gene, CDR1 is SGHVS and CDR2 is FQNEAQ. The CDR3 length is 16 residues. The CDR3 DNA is TGTGCCAGCAGCTTGAGGGGGGCGACAGGGCTTCAGCCCCAGCATTTT. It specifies CASSLRGATGLQPQHF.

For the CDR3, the DNA is TGTGCCAGCAGCCAAGGGCCTAGCGGGGGCTACGAGCAGTACTTC. Translating gives CASSQGPSGGYEQYF. The genes are TRBV14 and TRBJ2-7, with 10 bases that match TRBD2. V was pared by 1 base and J by 3 bases, with 3 bases of the junction left unmatched. The V gene's germline CDR1 is SGHDN and CDR2 FVKESK. The CDR3 consists of 15 residues.

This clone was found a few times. In DNA, the CDR3 is TGTGCCAGCAGCTTGGGGGACAGCTACAATGAGCAGTTCTTC. Its protein is CASSLGDSYNEQFF. This rearrangement joins TRBV5-8 to TRBJ2-1, with 7 positions matching TRBD1. This CDR3 region has 14 residues. Germline CDR1 and CDR2: SGHTS and YDEGEE. V shed 0 bases and J 3 bases; nucleotides not matched to a gene: 0.

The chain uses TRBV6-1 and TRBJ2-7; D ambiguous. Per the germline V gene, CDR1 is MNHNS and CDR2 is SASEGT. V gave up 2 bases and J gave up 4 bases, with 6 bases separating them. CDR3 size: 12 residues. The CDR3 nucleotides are TGTGCCAGCAGTGAAACACAGTACGAGCAGTACTTC. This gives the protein CASSETQYEQYF.

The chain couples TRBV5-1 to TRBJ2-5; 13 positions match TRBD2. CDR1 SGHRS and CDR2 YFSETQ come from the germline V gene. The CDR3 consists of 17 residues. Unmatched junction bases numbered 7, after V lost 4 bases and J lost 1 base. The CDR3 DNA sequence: TGCGCCAGCAGCCAGACTAGCGGGGGGCCCACCCAAGAGACCCAGTACTTC. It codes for CASSQTSGGPTQETQYF.

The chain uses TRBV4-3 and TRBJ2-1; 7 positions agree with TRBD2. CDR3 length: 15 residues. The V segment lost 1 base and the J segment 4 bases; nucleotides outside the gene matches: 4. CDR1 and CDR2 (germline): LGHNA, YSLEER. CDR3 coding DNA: TGCGCCAGCAGCCAAGGGGCTAGCGGATACAATGAGCAGTTCTTC. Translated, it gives CASSQGASGYNEQFF.

The CDR3 protein is CASSEAARESGETQYF. CDR3 coding DNA: TGTGCCAGCAGTGAAGCGGCCAGGGAATCAGGAGAGACCCAGTACTTC. The rearrangement uses TRBV2 and TRBJ2-5; tentative D call: TRBD1 (5 bases). Trimming took 0 bases from V and 4 from J, leaving 15 bases between them. The CDR3 has 16 residues. Germline assignment: CDR1 SNHLY and CDR2 FYNNEI.

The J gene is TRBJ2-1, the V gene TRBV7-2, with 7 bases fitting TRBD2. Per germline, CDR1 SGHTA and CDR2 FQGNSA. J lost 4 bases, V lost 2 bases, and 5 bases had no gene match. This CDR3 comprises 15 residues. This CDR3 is CASSLTSGAYNEQFF. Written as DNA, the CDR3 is TGTGCCAGCAGCTTAACAAGCGGGGCTTACAATGAGCAGTTCTTC.

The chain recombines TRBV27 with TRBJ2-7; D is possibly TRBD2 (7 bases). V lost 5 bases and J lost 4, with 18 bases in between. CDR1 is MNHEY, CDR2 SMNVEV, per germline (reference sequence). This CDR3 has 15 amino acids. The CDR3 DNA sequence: TGTGCCAGCAGTCCGAGGGGGGGCGCGGGGTACGAGCAGTACTTC. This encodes CASSPRGGAGYEQYF.

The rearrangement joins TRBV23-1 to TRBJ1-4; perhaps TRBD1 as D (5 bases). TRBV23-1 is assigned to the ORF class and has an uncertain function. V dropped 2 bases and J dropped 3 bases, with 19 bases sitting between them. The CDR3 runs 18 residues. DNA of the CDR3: TGCGCCAGCAGTCAAATGGGGAATATGGCAGGGCCTAATGAAAAACTGTTTTTT. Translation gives CASSQMGNMAGPNEKLFF.